The following is a T cell receptor (beta chain) sequence with its context. Its antigen is undetermined. Sequencing was performed with immunoSEQ multiplex PCR; in TCRdb, only in-frame clones are kept and a portion is missing. Of approximately 110,000 clones listed, 90% are singletons. This CDR3 region has 15 residues. Germline CDR1 reads MGHDK; CDR2 reads SYGVNS. V shed 8 bases and J shed 7 bases, with 23 bases lying between them. This entry comes from a study of a mutant IDH1 vaccine in newly diagnosed glioma. Study-wide context: The initiation of vaccination occurred 4-6 weeks after radiotherapy alone, or with temozolomide cycles. Treatment recipients were roughly 62% male and around 38% female, and their mean age was about 39 years. Those enrolled had earlier been treated with radiotherapy, temozolomide, or both, mostly both. Whole-study findings and limits: Vaccination induced immune responses in roughly 93% of patients.

Time point denoted: week 11, during vaccination. Alongside topical imiquimod, each dose of vaccine comprised 300 ug of mutant IDH1 20-mer peptide. The TCR originated in a woman in her 50s with glioma. The sample here was PBMCs, taken from a glioma patient whose treatment included an IDH1 peptide vaccine. This chain joins TRBV25-1 and TRBJ1-1, with TRBD1 as a possible D gene (5 bases). The CDR3 is CASGPLERGRGEAFF. CDR3 DNA: TGTGCCAGCGGTCCCCTTGAGAGGGGACGGGGTGAAGCTTTCTTT.